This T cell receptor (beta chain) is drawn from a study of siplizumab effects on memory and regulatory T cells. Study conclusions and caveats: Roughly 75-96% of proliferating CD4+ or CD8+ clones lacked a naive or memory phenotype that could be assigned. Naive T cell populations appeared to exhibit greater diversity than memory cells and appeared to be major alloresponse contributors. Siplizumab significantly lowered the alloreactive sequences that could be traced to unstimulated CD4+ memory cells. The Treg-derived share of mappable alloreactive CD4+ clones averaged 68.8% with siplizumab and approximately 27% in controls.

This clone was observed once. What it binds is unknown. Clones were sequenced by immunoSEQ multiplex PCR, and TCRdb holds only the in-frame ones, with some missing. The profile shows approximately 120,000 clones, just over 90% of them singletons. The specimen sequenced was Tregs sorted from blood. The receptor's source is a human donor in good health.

This CDR3 reads CASRIQMNTEAFF. CDR3 nucleotides: TGTGCCAGCAGGATACAGATGAACACTGAAGCTTTCTTT. The gene calls are TRBV6-1 and TRBJ1-1; D is uncertain. CDR1 is MNHNS, CDR2 SASEGT, per germline. Trimming shortened V by 6 bases and J by 0 bases, and 8 bases separated the two germline ends. The CDR3 is made up of 13 amino acids.